A single sample is the source of the 27 T cell receptor beta chains below, sequenced in a study of breast tumors, draining lymph nodes, adjacent tissues. TCRdb reanalysed the multiplex PCR reads using MiXCR and keeps one entry per CDR3 protein. The table has tens of thousands of distinct CDR3 sequences, approximately 31% seen once. The lymph nodes were axillary draining lymph nodes from breast cancer patients. The sequenced sample consisted of axillary lymph node tissue. These TCRs come from a female donor with breast cancer. Some clones in this sample may be carry-over from other donors' samples.

This clonotype was counted a few times. A clone one base away is much larger, so this may be a read error. The chain carries TRBV5-8 and TRBJ2-7; a weak D match, TRBD2 (5 bases). V was trimmed by 4 bases and J by 6 bases, leaving 11 bases between them. Germline-derived CDR1 and CDR2 are SGHTS and YDEGEE. CDR3 size: 12 residues. The CDR3 spells CASSRGASEQYF. CDR3 DNA sequence: TGTGCCAGCAGCCGGGGAGCCTCCGAGCAGTACTTC.

Ten or more counts support this clonotype. The CDR3 region has the DNA TGTGCCAGCAGAAGGGAGCAGCCGAACAATGAGCAGTTCTTC. Translated, it gives CASRREQPNNEQFF. The V and J genes are TRBV12-3 or TRBV12-4 and TRBJ2-1, with TRBD2 as a possible D gene (5 bases). V was cut by 6 bases and J by 5 bases, with 14 bases left in between. There are 14 residues in the CDR3.

This clonotype was counted only a few times. A much larger clonotype is one base distant, so this may be a read error. Because it lacks the conserved phenylalanine or tryptophan at the end, this CDR3 is likely a read error. The chain joins TRBV7-9 to TRBJ2-1; 8 bases match TRBD2. V was clipped by 3 bases and J by 7 bases; unmatched bases: 5. The CDR3 runs to 14 residues. CDR1 and CDR2 (germline): SEHNR, FQNEAQ (reference sequence). The CDR3 region has the DNA TGTGCCAGCAGCTTTTCGGGAGGGCGTAATGAGCAGTTCCTC. This translates into CASSFSGGRNEQFL.

This clonotype was observed many times. The chain links TRBV11-3 to TRBJ1-3; D unresolved. Trimming cost V 5 bases and J 0 bases, with 8 bases left between them. In germline, CDR1 is SGHNT, CDR2 YENEEA. The CDR3 has 14 amino acids. The CDR3 protein is CASSHDGSGNTIYF. CDR3 DNA sequence: TGTGCCAGCAGCCACGACGGCTCTGGAAACACCATATATTTT.

This clonotype was picked up many times. This chain connects TRBV7-2 to TRBJ2-7, with D perhaps TRBD2 (6 bases). Germline V lookup: CDR1 SGHTA, CDR2 FQGNSA. The V end lost 5 bases, the J end lost 2 bases, and 19 bases lay between the germline ends. This CDR3 has 16 amino acids. The CDR3 loop reads CASSPGGVRGTYEQYF. Here the CDR3 DNA reads TGTGCCAGCAGCCCAGGTGGGGTCCGGGGGACCTACGAGCAGTACTTC.

The count of this clonotype is one. This likely comes from a read error, as the CDR3 has no conserved phenylalanine or tryptophan at its end. It is unclear where the CDR3 begins or ends on the DNA, so no DNA is shown, and the CDR3 is as TCRdb lists it. V and J are TRBV7-9 and TRBJ1-2; TRBD1 reflects the table's D call only, with no check against the DNA. Termini included, the CDR3 measures 14 amino acids. The germline CDR1 and CDR2 sequences are SEHNR and FQNEAQ (reference sequence). CDR3 loop: CASSPSGQNYGCTL.

This clonotype was observed at least ten times. The chain carries TRBV4-1 and TRBJ2-7; 7 bases agree with TRBD2. V dropped 1 base and J dropped 4; count of bases not matched to a gene: 4. The CDR3 contains 14 residues. Germline V gene sequence: CDR1 MGHRA, CDR2 YSYEKL. CDR3 region: CASSQGLAVYEQYF. CDR3 nucleotide sequence: TGCGCCAGCAGCCAAGGTCTAGCGGTATACGAGCAGTACTTC.

This clonotype was seen many times. With a much larger clone just one base away, this may be a read error. V is TRBV6-4 and J is TRBJ2-2; D remains ambiguous. CDR1 and CDR2 from the germline V gene are MRHNA and SNTAGT. This CDR3 region has 13 residues. In DNA form, the CDR3 reads TGTGCCAGCAGTCACTCGAACACCGGGGAGCTGTTTTTT. Translated, it gives CASSHSNTGELFF.

The table lists this clonotype with a few counts. A much more abundant neighbour one base away suggests this may be a read error. CDR3 sequence (DNA): TGCAGTGCTAGAAGGACTAGCGGGAGTACTAGAACAGATACGCAGTATTTT. Amino acid sequence: CSARRTSGSTRTDTQYF. The chain couples TRBV20-1 to TRBJ2-3; 13 positions match TRBD2. The CDR3 totals 17 residues. The V segment lost 2 bases and the J segment 3 bases; nucleotides outside the gene matches: 8. Germline assignment: CDR1 DFQATT and CDR2 SNEGSKA (reference sequence).

At least ten counts were recorded for this clonotype. The genes are TRBV20-1 and TRBJ1-2; D is unclear. V was trimmed by 1 base and J by 8 bases, leaving 11 bases between them. The CDR3 is 12 residues long. Germline CDR1 reads DFQATT; CDR2 reads SNEGSKA (reference sequence). CDR3 protein: CSARGIREGYTF. In DNA form, the CDR3 reads TGCAGTGCTAGAGGTATACGAGAAGGCTACACCTTC.

This clonotype was counted at least ten times. The chain links TRBV7-8 to TRBJ2-7, with TRBD1 matching over 10 bases. After removal of 1 base from V and 4 bases from J, the junction contained 4 bases not matched to a gene. This CDR3 spans 15 amino acids. Germline CDR1 is SGHVS and CDR2 is FQNEAQ. The CDR3 spells CASSLETGGRYEQYF. In DNA form, the CDR3 reads TGTGCCAGCAGCTTAGAGACAGGGGGCAGGTACGAGCAGTACTTC.

The V and J genes are TRBV6-5 and TRBJ2-7, with 8 nucleotides matching TRBD2. J was trimmed by 7 bases and V by 5 bases; bases with no gene match: 10. The CDR3 length is 14 residues. Germline CDR1 reads MNHEY; CDR2 reads SVGAGI. DNA of the CDR3: TGTGCCAGCAGTCGTGCAGGGGCGGGAGGAGAGCAGTACTTC. Translation: CASSRAGAGGEQYF.

This clonotype was detected many times. The genes are TRBV9 and TRBJ1-6; TRBD1 might be the D (6 bases). The CDR3 sequence is 14 residues long. The V end lost 0 bases, the J end lost 8 bases, and 9 bases lay between the germline ends. Looked up from germline, CDR1 is SGDLS and CDR2 is YYNGEE. Here the CDR3 reads CASSVGAGDSPLHF. Here the CDR3 DNA reads TGTGCCAGCAGCGTAGGGGCAGGGGATTCACCCCTCCACTTT.

The chain uses TRBV5-5 and TRBJ1-1; 8 bases line up with TRBD1. Germline lookup yields CDR1 SGHKS and CDR2 YYEKEE (reference sequence). The length of the CDR3 is 15 residues. V was pared by 5 bases and J by 4 bases, with 10 bases of the junction left unmatched. The CDR3 sequence is CASSFVTGEVTEAFF. CDR3 in DNA: TGTGCCAGCAGTTTTGTGACAGGGGAGGTCACTGAAGCTTTCTTT.

In its sample, this clonotype was seen many times. This chain connects TRBV5-5 to TRBJ2-3, with 9 bases fitting TRBD2. The CDR3 contains 16 residues. Trimming removed 4 bases from V and 0 bases from J; junction bases left unmatched: 6. Germline V gives CDR1 SGHKS, CDR2 YYEKEE (reference sequence). This chain's CDR3 is CASSRRLAESTDTQYF. As DNA, the CDR3 is TGTGCCAGCAGCAGACGACTAGCGGAAAGCACAGATACGCAGTATTTT.

This clonotype showed up just a few times. This may stem from a read error, because a much larger clone lies one nucleotide away. The chain uses TRBV6-4 and TRBJ2-1; D call uncertain. Trimming stripped 5 bases from V and 11 bases from J, with 19 bases between. CDR1 is MRHNA and CDR2 is SNTAGT in the germline V gene. This CDR3 contains 14 residues. CDR3 loop: CASSHTLAGLKQFF. The CDR3 DNA is TGTGCCAGCAGTCACACTCTCGCAGGTCTAAAGCAGTTCTTC.

This clonotype was detected ten times or more. One base away lies a much larger clone, so this may be a sequencing read error. The chain employs TRBV20-1 and TRBJ2-7, with D tentatively TRBD1 (6 bases). CDR1 is DFQATT and CDR2 is SNEGSKA in the germline V gene (reference sequence). The CDR3 length is 11 residues. The CDR3 sequence: CSARDSYEQSF. CDR3 bases: TGCAGTGCTAGGGACAGTTACGAGCAGTCCTTC.

This clonotype was found many times. The gene calls are TRBV7-8 and TRBJ1-5, with 8 bases that match TRBD1. Per the germline V gene, CDR1 is SGHVS and CDR2 is FQNEAQ. Germline trimming cut 6 bases from V and 4 bases from J; bases unmatched to any gene: 8. This CDR3 is built from 15 residues. CDR3 sequence: CASSQDRAGNQPQHF. The CDR3 DNA is TGTGCCAGCAGTCAGGACAGGGCGGGAAATCAGCCCCAGCATTTT.

This clonotype was counted ten times or more. The chain carries TRBV5-6 and TRBJ2-7; D gene unclear. CDR1 is SGHDT, CDR2 YYEEEE, per germline. This CDR3 region has 15 residues. V was shortened by 3 bases and J by 3 bases, with 16 bases between the two germline ends. DNA for the CDR3: TGTGCCAGCAGCTCGGCCGCAAATCCGATCTACGAGCAGTACTTC. It is translated as CASSSAANPIYEQYF.

This clonotype was seen at least ten times. The chain combines TRBV12-3 or TRBV12-4 with TRBJ1-5; D not resolved. The CDR3 extends over 13 amino acids. With 2 bases removed from V and 5 bases from J, the gap between germline ends came to 7 bases. CDR3 protein: CASSLNPDQPQHF. The CDR3 nucleotides are TGTGCCAGCAGTTTAAACCCGGATCAGCCCCAGCATTTT.

This clonotype was found a few times. This sequence joins TRBV20-1 and TRBJ2-5, with no clear D. V was trimmed by 4 bases and J by 7 bases, leaving 13 bases between them. Germline CDR1 DFQATT, CDR2 SNEGSKA (reference sequence). This CDR3 spans 12 amino acids. CDR3 region: CSAKRQTGTQYF. Here the CDR3 DNA reads TGCAGTGCTAAAAGGCAAACGGGGACCCAGTACTTC.

This chain connects TRBV10-2 to TRBJ1-5; the D is unclear. The CDR3 runs to 13 residues. The V end was cut by 2 bases, the J end by 2 bases, with 4 bases between. Germline loops: CDR1 WSHSY, CDR2 SAAADI. CDR3 region: CASSEAGNQPQHF. CDR3 coding DNA: TGCGCCAGCAGTGAGGCAGGCAATCAGCCCCAGCATTTT.

On this clonotype itself: This may come from a read error, since a much larger clone is one base off. V and J are TRBV9 and TRBJ2-6; D is ambiguous. Germline lookup yields CDR1 SGDLS and CDR2 YYNGEE. The CDR3 spans 16 residues. The CDR3 DNA sequence: TGTACCAGCAGCGTACGGCCAGACTCTGGGGCCAACGTCCTGACTTTC. This codes for CTSSVRPDSGANVLTF.

This clonotype was recorded once. The CDR3 is CSATPGNDQPQHF. The CDR3 DNA sequence: TGCAGTGCTACCCCGGGGAACGATCAGCCCCAGCATTTT. The chain couples TRBV20-1 to TRBJ1-5; no reliable D call. V was cut by 4 bases and J by 5 bases, with 12 bases left in between. Germline V gives CDR1 DFQATT, CDR2 SNEGSKA (reference sequence). CDR3 size: 13 residues.

This clonotype was counted a few times. This may arise from a read error, as a much more abundant clone is one base away. This chain joins TRBV6-2 or TRBV6-3 and TRBJ2-7; D is uncertain. Germline V gene data show CDR1 as MNHEY and CDR2 as SVGEGT. With 5 bases removed from V and 4 bases from J, the gap between germline ends came to 9 bases. This CDR3 spans 12 amino acids. The CDR3 here is CASSHTVYEQYF. DNA of the CDR3: TGTGCCAGCAGTCACACGGTTTACGAGCAGTACTTC.

This clonotype was found many times. The rearrangement joins TRBV12-3 or TRBV12-4 to TRBJ2-5; 10 positions agree with TRBD2. V was pared by 5 bases and J by 1 base, with 7 bases of the junction left unmatched. CDR3 length equals 16 residues. DNA of the CDR3: TGTGCCAGCAGTCCAGCCTGGACTAGCGGCCAAGAGACCCAGTACTTC. This gives the protein CASSPAWTSGQETQYF.

This clonotype was observed once. A single base separates this from a much larger clone, so it may be a read error. This chain uses TRBV27 with TRBJ1-2; D uncertain. From germline, CDR1 is MNHEY and CDR2 SMNVEV (reference sequence). V shed 2 bases and J shed 12 bases, with 19 bases lying between them. The CDR3 runs 14 residues. The DNA for the CDR3 is TGTGCCAGCAGTTTAAAGGCACGGATTAAGCAAAACACCTTC. It is translated as CASSLKARIKQNTF.